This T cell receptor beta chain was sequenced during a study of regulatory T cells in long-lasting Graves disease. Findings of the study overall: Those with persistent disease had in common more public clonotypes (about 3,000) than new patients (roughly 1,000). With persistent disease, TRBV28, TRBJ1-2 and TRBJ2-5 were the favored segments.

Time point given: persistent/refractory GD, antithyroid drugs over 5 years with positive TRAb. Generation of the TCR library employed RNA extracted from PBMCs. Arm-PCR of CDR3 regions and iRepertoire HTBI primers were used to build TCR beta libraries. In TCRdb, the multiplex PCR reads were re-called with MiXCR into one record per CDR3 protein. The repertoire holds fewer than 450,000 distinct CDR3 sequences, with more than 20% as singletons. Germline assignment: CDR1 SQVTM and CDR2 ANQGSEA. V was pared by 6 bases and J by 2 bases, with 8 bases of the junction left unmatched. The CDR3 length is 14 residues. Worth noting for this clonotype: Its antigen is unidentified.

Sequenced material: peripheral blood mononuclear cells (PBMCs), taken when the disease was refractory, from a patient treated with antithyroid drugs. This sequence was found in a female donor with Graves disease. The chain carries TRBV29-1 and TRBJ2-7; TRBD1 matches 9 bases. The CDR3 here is CSVRTGTGPYEQYF. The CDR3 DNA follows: TGCAGCGTACGGACCGGGACAGGGCCCTACGAGCAGTACTTC.